Below are 30 T cell receptor beta chains sequenced from a single sample in a study of shared clonotypes between healthy human individuals. Sequenced by immunoSEQ multiplex PCR; TCRdb stores in-frame clones only, minus some. The sample records roughly 640,000 clones, more than 95% being singletons. The sample consisted of naive CD4+ T cells sorted from blood. Subset: CD45RA+ positively selected. Source of these receptors: a woman in her 30s in good health.

The chain uses TRBV28 and TRBJ2-1; 8 bases are shared with TRBD1. J gave up 6 bases and V 8 bases, and 3 bases lay outside the gene matches. The CDR3 loop spans 12 amino acids. Germline V gives CDR1 MDHEN, CDR2 SYDVKM. The DNA of the CDR3 is TGTGCCAGCGCAGACAGGGGCAATGAGCAGTTCTTC. It encodes CASADRGNEQFF.

The CDR3 region is CASSRQVAGANVLTF. CDR3 DNA: TGTGCCAGCAGCCGACAGGTTGCTGGGGCCAACGTCCTGACTTTC. The chain combines TRBV7-9 with TRBJ2-6; tentative D call: TRBD1 (6 bases). Germline assignment: CDR1 SEHNR and CDR2 FQNEAQ (reference sequence). Trimming stripped 5 bases from V and 2 bases from J, with 10 bases between. This CDR3 has 15 residues.

The chain combines TRBV7-9 with TRBJ2-2; tentative D call: TRBD2 (6 bases). V lost 8 bases to trimming and J lost 6 bases, with 10 bases between them. The CDR3 has 12 amino acids. Germline CDR1 is SEHNR and CDR2 is FQNEAQ (reference sequence). The CDR3 sequence: CASSGEAGELFF. CDR3 nucleotide sequence: TGTGCCAGCTCCGGGGAGGCCGGGGAGCTGTTTTTT.

The chain links TRBV7-9 to TRBJ2-5; D is unclear. CDR1 and CDR2 (germline): SEHNR, FQNEAQ (reference sequence). Trimming removed 5 bases from V and 5 bases from J, with 6 bases in between. The length of the CDR3 is 11 residues. The CDR3, as DNA: TGTGCCAGCAGCGATTACGAGACCCAGTACTTC. Amino acids: CASSDYETQYF.

The chain employs TRBV2 and TRBJ1-5; 8 nucleotides match TRBD1. The CDR3 covers 15 residues. V was clipped by 7 bases and J by 2 bases; unmatched bases: 7. Germline V gene sequence: CDR1 SNHLY, CDR2 FYNNEI. This CDR3 reads CASKGQGWGNQPQHF. The CDR3 DNA reads as TGTGCCAGCAAAGGACAGGGATGGGGCAATCAGCCCCAGCATTTT.

V is TRBV10-2 and J is TRBJ1-4; 7 bases map to TRBD1. This CDR3 is built from 14 residues. Germline CDR1 reads WSHSY; CDR2 reads SAAADI. V lost 3 bases and J lost 8; bases outside the gene matches: 6. The CDR3 DNA follows: TGCGCCAGCAGTGATGCCCTGGACAGGGAAAAACTGTTTTTT. Translated, it gives CASSDALDREKLFF.

V and J are TRBV29-1 and TRBJ2-5, with 13 nucleotides matching TRBD2. The CDR3 covers 16 residues. Germline trimming cut 6 bases from V and 2 bases from J; bases unmatched to any gene: 9. Germline lookup yields CDR1 SQVTM and CDR2 ANQGSEA. This CDR3 reads CSVWLGTSGNQETQYF. In nucleotides, the CDR3 is TGCAGCGTCTGGTTGGGGACTAGCGGGAATCAAGAGACCCAGTACTTC.

The gene calls are TRBV5-4 and TRBJ1-1, with 7 bases fitting TRBD1. The CDR3 loop spans 17 amino acids. V lost 4 bases to trimming and J lost 4 bases; unmatched junction nucleotides: 16. Germline V gene sequence: CDR1 SGHNT, CDR2 YYREEE (reference sequence). CDR3 DNA sequence: TGTGCCAGCAGCCCCGCAGCCGACAGGGCGGGCGGCACTGAAGCTTTCTTT. This gives the protein CASSPAADRAGGTEAFF.

In nucleotides, the CDR3 is TGTGCCAGTAGCAAAATAGGGACAGGGGGCAACTACGAGCAGTACTTC. It encodes CASSKIGTGGNYEQYF. The chain is built from TRBV19 and TRBJ2-7; TRBD1 aligns across 12 bases. CDR3 length: 16 residues. V lost 6 bases and J lost 3; bases outside the gene matches: 9. Germline V gene sequence: CDR1 LNHDA, CDR2 SQIVND (reference sequence). Using reference TRBV19 and TRBJ2-7 for the parts outside the CDR3, the full variable domain is DGGITQSPKYLFRKEGQNVTLSCEQNLNHDAMYWYRQDPGQGLRLIYYSQIVNDFQKGDIAEGYSVSREKKESFPLTVTSAQKNPTAFYLCASSKIGTGGNYEQYFGPGTRLTVT.

J is TRBJ2-5 and V is TRBV5-6; D not resolved. The CDR3 totals 13 residues. Trimming took 0 bases from V and 6 from J, leaving 9 bases between them. The germline gives CDR1 SGHDT, CDR2 YYEEEE. The CDR3 is CASSLVRSQTQYF. CDR3 in DNA: TGTGCCAGCAGCTTGGTACGGTCTCAGACCCAGTACTTC. Looking up the rest from reference TRBV5-6 and TRBJ2-5 gives the full variable domain: DAGVTQSPTHLIKTRGQQVTLRCSPKSGHDTVSWYQQALGQGPQFIFQYYEEEERQRGNFPDRFSGHQFPNYSSELNVNALLLGDSALYLCASSLVRSQTQYFGPGTRLLVL.

This clone was counted a single time. The chain links TRBV2 to TRBJ2-2; D remains unclear. Germline CDR1 and CDR2: SNHLY and FYNNEI. The CDR3 spans 11 residues. V lost 8 bases and J 5 bases, leaving 6 bases between the germline ends. The chain's CDR3 is CASGLTGELFF. Here the CDR3 DNA reads TGTGCCAGCGGTCTAACCGGGGAGCTGTTTTTT.

In this sample, this clone turned up once. This sequence joins TRBV5-1 and TRBJ2-1, with TRBD2 matching over 13 bases. There are 15 residues in the CDR3. The germline V gene encodes CDR1 SGHRS and CDR2 YFSETQ. V lost 4 bases and J lost 8; bases outside the gene matches: 6. The CDR3 protein is CASSPRLAGGHEQFF. The CDR3 DNA is TGCGCCAGCAGCCCAAGACTAGCGGGAGGCCATGAGCAGTTCTTC.

The J gene is TRBJ2-3, the V gene TRBV5-1, with TRBD2 matching over 10 bases. Germline trimming cut 2 bases from V and 3 bases from J; bases unmatched to any gene: 6. This CDR3 comprises 16 residues. Germline V gives CDR1 SGHRS, CDR2 YFSETQ. The CDR3 bases are TGCGCCAGCAGCTTAGCGGGAGGGCCTCTGACAGATACGCAGTATTTT. It codes for CASSLAGGPLTDTQYF.

This chain uses TRBV5-4 with TRBJ1-2, with D unclear. The CDR3 extends over 12 amino acids. The germline V gene encodes CDR1 SGHNT and CDR2 YYREEE (reference sequence). Trimming shortened V by 0 bases and J by 8 bases, and 8 bases separated the two germline ends. The CDR3, as DNA: TGTGCCAGCAGCTTGGATGAGCGGGGCTACACCTTC. Its protein is CASSLDERGYTF.

J is TRBJ1-1 and V is TRBV19; 11 nucleotides align to TRBD1. The V and J ends lost 7 bases and 3 bases, in that order; junction bases with no gene match: 4. Germline V gene sequence: CDR1 LNHDA, CDR2 SQIVND (reference sequence). This CDR3 contains 14 residues. CDR3 nucleotide sequence: TGTGCCAGTATCAAGGACAGGGGGCACACTGAAGCTTTCTTT. Translation: CASIKDRGHTEAFF. Looking up the rest from reference TRBV19 and TRBJ1-1 gives the full variable domain: DGGITQSPKYLFRKEGQNVTLSCEQNLNHDAMYWYRQDPGQGLRLIYYSQIVNDFQKGDIAEGYSVSREKKESFPLTVTSAQKNPTAFYLCASIKDRGHTEAFFGQGTRLTVV.

The rearrangement uses TRBV4-1 and TRBJ2-7, with D tentatively TRBD2 (6 bases). Trimming left V 0 bases short and J 12 bases short, with 18 bases between. Germline values: CDR1 MGHRA, CDR2 YSYEKL. The CDR3 is 14 amino acids. This CDR3 reads CASSQEVQRAPRYF. CDR3 nucleotide sequence: TGCGCCAGCAGCCAAGAAGTCCAGCGGGCTCCCCGGTACTTC.

This chain connects TRBV2 to TRBJ2-5, with 9 bases that match TRBD2. The V gene's germline CDR1 is SNHLY and CDR2 FYNNEI. Trimming at V came to 2 bases and at J to 5 bases, leaving 6 bases not matched to a gene. The length of the CDR3 is 15 residues. The CDR3 here is CASSEFLAGRETQYF. CDR3 DNA sequence: TGTGCCAGCAGTGAATTTCTAGCGGGAAGGGAGACCCAGTACTTC.

The rearrangement links TRBV6-1 to TRBJ1-5, with 8 bases matching TRBD1. This CDR3 is built from 15 residues. The V and J ends lost 8 bases and 5 bases, in that order; junction bases with no gene match: 11. CDR1 and CDR2 from the germline V gene are MNHNS and SASEGT. Here the CDR3 reads CASARIQGADQPQHF. The CDR3 DNA sequence: TGTGCCAGCGCCCGAATTCAGGGGGCCGATCAGCCCCAGCATTTT.

The rearrangement links TRBV10-2 to TRBJ1-2; possibly TRBD1 for D (6 bases). CDR1 and CDR2 (germline): WSHSY, SAAADI. Trimming left V 2 bases short and J 1 base short, with 14 bases between. The CDR3 is 16 amino acids. CDR3 bases: TGCGCCAGCAGTGAGATTCGAGGGGGTATTAACTATGGCTACACCTTC. Translated: CASSEIRGGINYGYTF.

This clone was picked up one time. V and J are TRBV5-1 and TRBJ2-3, with a possible D match to TRBD2 (5 bases). This CDR3 contains 14 residues. The germline V and J ends were trimmed by 5 bases and 3 bases, with 13 bases remaining between them. Germline V gene data show CDR1 as SGHRS and CDR2 as YFSETQ. The CDR3 loop reads CASSLFGETDTQYF. CDR3 DNA: TGCGCCAGCAGTTTGTTTGGGGAGACAGATACGCAGTATTTT.

This chain joins TRBV4-1 and TRBJ2-7; 9 nucleotides align to TRBD2. The germline gives CDR1 MGHRA, CDR2 YSYEKL. This CDR3 has 19 amino acids. J was trimmed by 4 bases and V by 1 base; bases with no gene match: 17. CDR3 sequence reads: CASSQVFSSSGDKGYEQYF. The CDR3 coding sequence is TGCGCCAGCAGCCAAGTTTTCTCATCTAGCGGGGACAAGGGTTACGAGCAGTACTTC.

This rearrangement joins TRBV11-1 to TRBJ2-1, with TRBD2 matching 7 bases. This CDR3 is built from 14 residues. Looked up from germline, CDR1 is SGHAT and CDR2 is FQDESV (reference sequence). With 4 bases clipped from V and 8 bases from J, the junction kept 8 bases outside the gene matches. The CDR3 DNA reads TGTGCCAGCAGCTATCGGCGGGAGCCCCATGAGCAGTTCTTC. Amino acid sequence: CASSYRREPHEQFF.

This clone was observed once. The J gene is TRBJ2-2, the V gene TRBV6-5, with 7 bases aligning to TRBD2. This CDR3 has 14 amino acids. V lost 8 bases and J lost 5; bases outside the gene matches: 8. Germline lookup yields CDR1 MNHEY and CDR2 SVGAGI. The CDR3 loop is CASSRTRPTGELFF. Written as DNA, the CDR3 is TGTGCCAGCTCGCGGACTAGGCCGACCGGGGAGCTGTTTTTT.

V usage is TRBV28 and J usage is TRBJ1-5; D uncertain. Germline CDR1 MDHEN, CDR2 SYDVKM. Trimming took 2 bases from V and 0 from J, leaving 8 bases between them. CDR3 size: 15 residues. CDR3 in amino acids: CASSLVQYSNQPQHF. DNA for the CDR3: TGTGCCAGCAGTTTAGTGCAATATAGCAATCAGCCCCAGCATTTT.

This clone was seen a single time. The chain has TRBV11-3 and TRBJ2-2; D is ambiguous. V was trimmed by 8 bases and J by 1 base, leaving 5 bases between them. Germline V gives CDR1 SGHNT, CDR2 YENEEA. The CDR3 length is 12 residues. Written as DNA, the CDR3 is TGTGCCAGCTCACAGAACACCGGGGAGCTGTTTTTT. It specifies CASSQNTGELFF.

The CDR3 spells CASSQRNRGLKEQYF. CDR3 nucleotide sequence: TGCGCCAGCAGCCAGAGAAACAGGGGGCTGAAAGAGCAGTACTTC. This sequence joins TRBV4-1 and TRBJ2-7; 9 nucleotides align to TRBD1. CDR1 and CDR2 (germline): MGHRA, YSYEKL. The CDR3 has 15 amino acids. The junction had 10 bases not matched to a gene; V was cut back by 3 bases and J by 7 bases.

This chain links TRBV28 with TRBJ1-3, with D unclear. Germline loops: CDR1 MDHEN, CDR2 SYDVKM. The V end was cut by 7 bases, the J end by 0 bases, with 10 bases between. The CDR3 covers 14 residues. The DNA for the CDR3 is TGTGCCAGCACCTCTGGAGGCTCTGGAAACACCATATATTTT. As protein: CASTSGGSGNTIYF. The variable domain in full, completed from reference TRBV28 and TRBJ1-3, reads DVKVTQSSRYLVKRTGEKVFLECVQDMDHENMFWYRQDPGLGLRLIYFSYDVKMKEKGDIPEGYSVSREKKERFSLILESASTNQTSMYLCASTSGGSGNTIYFGEGSWLTVV.

This chain uses TRBV18 with TRBJ1-2; D perhaps matches TRBD1 (6 bases). This CDR3 has 14 residues. Germline CDR1 is KGHSH and CDR2 is LQKENI. Trimming cost V 3 bases and J 6 bases, with 14 bases left between them. The CDR3: CASSPRTATDGYTF. The DNA of the CDR3 is TGTGCCAGCTCACCTCGGACAGCCACCGATGGCTACACCTTC.

This clone is a singleton in its sample. The rearrangement links TRBV5-5 to TRBJ2-1; a weak D match, TRBD2 (5 bases). The V gene's germline CDR1 is SGHKS and CDR2 YYEKEE (reference sequence). Trimming removed 1 base from V and 10 bases from J, with 15 bases in between. This CDR3 spans 14 amino acids. The CDR3 bases are TGTGCCAGCAGCTTGCCTAGCTCCTTGGGGGAGCAGTTCTTC. Translation: CASSLPSSLGEQFF.

The chain employs TRBV6-1 and TRBJ2-1, with 8 nucleotides matching TRBD1. CDR1 is MNHNS, CDR2 SASEGT, per germline. The CDR3 totals 15 residues. V trimming: 7 bases; J trimming: 3 bases; junction bases outside the gene matches: 8. Written as DNA, the CDR3 is TGTGCCAGCACCAGGCCGGGACAGGTCTACAATGAGCAGTTCTTC. The encoded protein is CASTRPGQVYNEQFF.